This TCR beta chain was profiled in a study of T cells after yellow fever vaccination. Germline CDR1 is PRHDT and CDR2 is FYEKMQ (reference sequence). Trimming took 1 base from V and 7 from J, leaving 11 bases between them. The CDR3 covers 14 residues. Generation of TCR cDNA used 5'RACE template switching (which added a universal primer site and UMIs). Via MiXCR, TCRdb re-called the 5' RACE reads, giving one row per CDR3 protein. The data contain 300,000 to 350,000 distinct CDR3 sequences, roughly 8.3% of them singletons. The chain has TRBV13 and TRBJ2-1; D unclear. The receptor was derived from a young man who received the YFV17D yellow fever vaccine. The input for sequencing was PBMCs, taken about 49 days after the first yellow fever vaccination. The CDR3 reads CASSLAVGSNEQFF. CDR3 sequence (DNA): TGTGCCAGCAGCTTAGCCGTTGGGTCGAATGAGCAGTTCTTC.